The T cell receptor beta chain described here comes from a study of T cell responses to AZD1222 COVID-19 vaccine. Study outcomes and limitations: The donors showed a predominance of white British ancestry and of females, with possible underestimation of clonal diversity.

V lost 4 bases and J 7 bases, leaving 15 bases between the germline ends. The CDR3 covers 15 residues. Germline V gene sequence: CDR1 SGHRS, CDR2 YFSETQ. A word on this clone: Its target is not known.

TCRdb keeps only in-frame clones here, not all; method: immunoSEQ multiplex PCR. The sample holds tens of thousands of clones; roughly 89% are singletons and the top ten take over 4%. The origin of this receptor is an adult who received the AZD1222 COVID-19 vaccine. The J gene is TRBJ1-6, the V gene TRBV5-1; a weak D match, TRBD1 (6 bases). The material was peripheral blood, obtained 28 days after the second AZD1222 dose. In nucleotides, the CDR3 is TGCGCCAGCAGCAAACCGGACAGACAAAATTCACCCCTCCACTTT. This sequence encodes CASSKPDRQNSPLHF.